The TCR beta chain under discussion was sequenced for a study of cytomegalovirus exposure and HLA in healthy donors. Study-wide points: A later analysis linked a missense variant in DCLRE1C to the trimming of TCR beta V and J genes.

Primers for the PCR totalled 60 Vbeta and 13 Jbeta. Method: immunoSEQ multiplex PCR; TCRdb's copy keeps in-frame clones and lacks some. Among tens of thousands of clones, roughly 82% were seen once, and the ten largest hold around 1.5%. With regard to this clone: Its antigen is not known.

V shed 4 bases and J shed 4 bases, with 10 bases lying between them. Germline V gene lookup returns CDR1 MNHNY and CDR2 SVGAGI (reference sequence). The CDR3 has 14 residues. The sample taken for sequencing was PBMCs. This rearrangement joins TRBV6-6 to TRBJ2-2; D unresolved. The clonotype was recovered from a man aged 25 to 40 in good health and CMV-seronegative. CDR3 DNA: TGTGCCAGCAGTTCTCGTCCGGGCACCGGGGAGCTGTTTTTT. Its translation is CASSSRPGTGELFF.